A selection of T cell receptor beta chains follows, all from one sample in a study of somatic mutations in cytotoxic T cells in rheumatoid arthritis. The repertoire was sequenced with immunoSEQ multiplex PCR; TCRdb's copy has only in-frame clones and lacks some. The table records 13,000 or so clones, over 80% of them present only once. Sample: CD8+ T cells sorted from blood. The source is a woman in her sixties or seventies in good health. Each CDR3 is given with its conserved first and last residue. The D gene is left open where the match is weak. The size entry is marked missing in some rows and otherwise reads once, few, many or a size class.

v_call	j_call	d_call	clone_size	cdr3_aa	cdr3_nt
TRBV19	TRBJ2-7	.	.	CASMPLRGGYEQYF	TGTGCCAGTATGCCCCTACGAGGAGGCTACGAGCAGTACTTC
TRBV30	TRBJ2-1	.	.	CACQYRVEQFF	TGTGCCTGCCAATACAGGGTTGAGCAGTTCTTC
TRBV9	TRBJ2-3	.	.	CASSAAAGATDTQYF	TGTGCCAGCAGCGCCGCCGCGGGGGCCACAGATACGCAGTATTTT
TRBV28	TRBJ1-4	.	.	CASSLTPTTNEKLFF	TGTGCCAGCAGCCTCACACCCACAACTAATGAAAAACTGTTTTTT
TRBV4-2	TRBJ1-4	.	.	CASSPGSSREKLFF	TGTGCCAGCAGCCCCGGTTCGTCTAGGGAAAAACTGTTTTTT
TRBV4-1	TRBJ2-7	TRBD1	.	CASSQEPGGSYEQYF	TGCGCCAGCAGCCAAGAACCAGGGGGCTCCTACGAGCAGTACTTC
TRBV6-1	TRBJ2-7	TRBD1	.	CASNHAGTGYHEQYF	TGTGCCAGCAACCACGCCGGGACAGGGTACCACGAGCAGTACTTC
TRBV9	TRBJ2-5	TRBD1	.	CASSGAGTVQETQYF	TGTGCCAGCAGCGGCGCCGGGACAGTCCAAGAGACCCAGTACTTC
TRBV5-1	TRBJ2-3	.	once	CASSPGSFTDTQYF	TGCGCCAGCAGCCCGGGGAGCTTCACAGATACGCAGTATTTT
TRBV9	TRBJ2-3	TRBD2	.	CASSVVSGGTDTQYF	TGTGCCAGCAGCGTAGTTAGCGGGGGCACAGATACGCAGTATTTT
TRBV6-6	TRBJ2-1	.	.	CASSYSNPGVGGEQFF	TGTGCCAGCAGTTACTCTAACCCAGGGGTAGGTGGTGAGCAGTTCTTC